The rows below give T cell receptor beta chains drawn from one sample of a study of post-analysis software for immune sequencing data. MiXCR, run by TCRdb on the PCR reads, gives a single entry per CDR3 protein. The data show approximately 400,000 distinct CDR3 sequences, with around 33% seen just once and under 15% held by the top ten. What was sequenced was blood. The source is a girl aged 10-17 years with multiple sclerosis. The CDR3 runs from the conserved cysteine through the conserved F or W. The order of the fields is D gene, J gene, clone size, V gene, CDR3 DNA, CDR3 protein. The D gene is left open where the match is weak. A row's size may be missing; if present it is once, few, many or a size class.

>.|TRBJ1-1|.|TRBV4-3
TGCGCCAGCAGCCAAGCAGGGAGCGGAGGTGAAGCTTTCTTT
CASSQAGSGGEAFF
>.|TRBJ2-3|few|TRBV5-5
TGTGCCAGCAGCTTGGGCCCCCCCGAAGATACGCAGTATTTT
CASSLGPPEDTQYF
>TRBD2|TRBJ2-7|.|TRBV29-1
TGCAGCGGTGAAACTAGCGGGGGATACGAGCAGTACTTC
CSGETSGGYEQYF
>.|TRBJ1-6|.|TRBV4-1
TGCGCCAGCAGCCAAGATGCAGGGGCAAATTCACCCCTCCACTTT
CASSQDAGANSPLHF
>.|TRBJ2-7|.|TRBV9
TGTGCCAGCAGCCGCGGGCAGGGTGAGGGGTACGAGCAGTACTTC
CASSRGQGEGYEQYF
>.|TRBJ2-7|.|TRBV6-5
TGTGCCAGCCCCCCCGACCCCTCGAAATTC
CASPPDPSKF
>.|TRBJ1-1|.|TRBV28
TGTGCCAGCAGTTTGTCTCACAGGGCCCCTGAAGCTTTCTTT
CASSLSHRAPEAFF
>TRBD2|TRBJ2-1|.|TRBV5-1
TGCGCCAGCAGCTTGGACTGGGGAGGGAATGGGCAGTTCTTC
CASSLDWGGNGQFF
>TRBD1|TRBJ1-5|few|TRBV7-9
TGTGCCAGCAACCCTTTGACAGGGGGCAATCAGCCCCAGCATTTT
CASNPLTGGNQPQHF
>.|TRBJ2-1|.|TRBV6-5
TGTGCCAGCAGTTACTCGGTGGGGGGACTCTACTACAATGAGCAGTTCTTC
CASSYSVGGLYYNEQFF
>.|TRBJ1-2|.|TRBV29-1
TGCAGCGACGAGGGGGGCAACTATGGCTACACCTTC
CSDEGGNYGYTF
>.|TRBJ2-3|.|TRBV14
TGTGCCAGCAGATGGGGGGGCACAGATACGCAGTATTTT
CASRWGGTDTQYF
>.|TRBJ2-5|.|TRBV10-3
TGTGCCTCGCGCTCGGACAACGGAGAGACCCAGTACTTC
CASRSDNGETQYF
>.|TRBJ2-7|.|TRBV3-1
TGTGCCAGCAGCCAAGTTCGAGACGAGCAGTACTTC
CASSQVRDEQYF
>.|TRBJ1-5|few|TRBV27
TGTGCCAGCAGCCGGGACGGTAGCAATCAGCCCCAGCATTTT
CASSRDGSNQPQHF
>TRBD1|TRBJ2-7|.|TRBV5-6
TGTGCCAGCAGCTCGGACAGGGGGGCCTACGAGCAGTACTTC
CASSSDRGAYEQYF
>.|TRBJ2-7|.|TRBV4-1
TGCGCCAGCAGCCAAGGATCGAGGGGTAAGAACGAGCAGTACTTC
CASSQGSRGKNEQYF
>TRBD2|TRBJ2-5|.|TRBV7-3
TGTGCCAGCAGCCACGGGACTAGCGGGGCTCAAGAGACCCAGTACTTC
CASSHGTSGAQETQYF
>TRBD2|TRBJ2-7|.|TRBV20-1
TGCAGTGCCCGAATAATAGCGGGAACGTTCTCCTACGAGCAGTACTTC
CSARIIAGTFSYEQYF
>.|TRBJ2-3|.|TRBV5-1
TGCGCCAGCAGCTTGAACAGCCACACAGATACGCAGTATTTT
CASSLNSHTDTQYF